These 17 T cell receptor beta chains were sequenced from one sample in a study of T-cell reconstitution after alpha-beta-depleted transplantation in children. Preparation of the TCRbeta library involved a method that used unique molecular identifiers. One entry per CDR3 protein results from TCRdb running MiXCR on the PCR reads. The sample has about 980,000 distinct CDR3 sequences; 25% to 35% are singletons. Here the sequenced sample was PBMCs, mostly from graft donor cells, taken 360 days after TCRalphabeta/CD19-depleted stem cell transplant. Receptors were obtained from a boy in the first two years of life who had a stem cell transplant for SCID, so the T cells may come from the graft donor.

The CDR3 bases are TGCGCCAGCAGCCCGGAAAGCGGGGGCCGGGCCTACGAGCAGTACTTC. Its translation: CASSPESGGRAYEQYF. The rearrangement joins TRBV5-1 to TRBJ2-7; TRBD2 agrees at 8 bases. Germline V lookup: CDR1 SGHRS, CDR2 YFSETQ. With V trimmed by 4 bases and J by 2 bases, 11 bases remained unmatched. The CDR3 consists of 16 residues.

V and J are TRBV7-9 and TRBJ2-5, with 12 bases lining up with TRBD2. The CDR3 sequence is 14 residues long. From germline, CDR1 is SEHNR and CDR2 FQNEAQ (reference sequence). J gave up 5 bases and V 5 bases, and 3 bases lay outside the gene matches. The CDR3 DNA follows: TGTGCCAGCAGCGCCGGACTAGCGGGGGAGACCCAGTACTTC. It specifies CASSAGLAGETQYF.

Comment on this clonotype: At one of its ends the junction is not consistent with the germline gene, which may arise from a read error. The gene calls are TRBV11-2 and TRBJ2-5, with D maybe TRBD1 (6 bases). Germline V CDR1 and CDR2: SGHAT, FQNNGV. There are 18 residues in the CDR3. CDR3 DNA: TGTGCCAGCAGCTTAGGGTTTTATCTTGGTGGGGGCCAAGAGACCGAGTACTTC. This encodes CASSLGFYLGGGQETEYF. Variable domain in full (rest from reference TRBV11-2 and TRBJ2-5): EAGVAQSPRYKIIEKRQSVAFWCNPISGHATLYWYQQILGQGPKLLIQFQNNGVVDDSQLPKDRFSAERLKGVDSTLKIQPAKLEDSAVYLCASSLGFYLGGGQETEYFGPGTRLLVL.

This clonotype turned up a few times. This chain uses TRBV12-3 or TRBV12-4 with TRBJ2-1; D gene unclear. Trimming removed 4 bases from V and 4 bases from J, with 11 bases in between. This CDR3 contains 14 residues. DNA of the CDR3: TGTGCCAGCAGTTCGTCGGCCGGGTACAATGAGCAGTTCTTC. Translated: CASSSSAGYNEQFF.

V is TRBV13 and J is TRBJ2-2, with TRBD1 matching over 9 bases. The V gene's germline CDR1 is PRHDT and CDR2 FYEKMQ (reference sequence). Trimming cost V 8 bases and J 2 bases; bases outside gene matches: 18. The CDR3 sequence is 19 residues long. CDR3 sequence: CASSVLPGTGKHNTGELFF. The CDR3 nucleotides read TGTGCCAGCTCCGTTCTGCCCGGGACAGGGAAGCATAACACCGGGGAGCTGTTTTTT.

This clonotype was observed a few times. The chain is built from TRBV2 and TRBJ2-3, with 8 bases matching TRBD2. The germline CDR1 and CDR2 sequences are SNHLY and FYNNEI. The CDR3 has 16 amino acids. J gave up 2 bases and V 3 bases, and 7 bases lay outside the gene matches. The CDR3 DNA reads TGTGCCAGCAGTGACGGAGGGCGGGGGGCCACAGATACGCAGTATTTT. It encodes CASSDGGRGATDTQYF.

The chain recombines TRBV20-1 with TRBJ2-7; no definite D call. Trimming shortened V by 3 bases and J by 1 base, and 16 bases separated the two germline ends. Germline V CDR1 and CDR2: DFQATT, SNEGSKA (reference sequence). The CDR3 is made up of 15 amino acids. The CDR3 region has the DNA TGCAGTGCTAGCCAAGATGGAGCTGGGTCCTACGAGCAGTACTTC. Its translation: CSASQDGAGSYEQYF.

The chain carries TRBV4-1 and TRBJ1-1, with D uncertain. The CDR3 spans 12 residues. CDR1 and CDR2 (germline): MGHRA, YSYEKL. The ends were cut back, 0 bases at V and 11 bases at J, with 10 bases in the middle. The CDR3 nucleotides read TGCGCCAGCAGCCAAGATAGGCCGGGGGCTTTCTTT. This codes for CASSQDRPGAFF.

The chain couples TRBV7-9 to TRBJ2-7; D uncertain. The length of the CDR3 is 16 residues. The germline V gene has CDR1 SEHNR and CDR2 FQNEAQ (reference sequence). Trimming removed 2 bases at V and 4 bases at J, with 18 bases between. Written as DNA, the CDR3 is TGTGCCAGCAGCTTAATTATCAAGGGCGGCGAATACGAGCAGTACTTC. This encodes CASSLIIKGGEYEQYF.

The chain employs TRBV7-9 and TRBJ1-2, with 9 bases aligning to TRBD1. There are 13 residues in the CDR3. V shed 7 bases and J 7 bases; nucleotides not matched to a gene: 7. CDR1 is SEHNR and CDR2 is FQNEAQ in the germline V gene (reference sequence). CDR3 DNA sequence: TGTGCCAGCACCGAACAGGGGGCGGGTGGCTACACCTTC. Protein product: CASTEQGAGGYTF.

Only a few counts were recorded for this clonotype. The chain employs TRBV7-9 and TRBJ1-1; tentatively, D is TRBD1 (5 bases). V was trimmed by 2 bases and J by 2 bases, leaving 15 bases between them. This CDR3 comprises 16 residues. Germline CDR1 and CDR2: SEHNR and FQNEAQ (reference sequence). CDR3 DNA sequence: TGTGCCAGCAGCTTAAGGTACGGACACAAAAACACTGAAGCTTTCTTT. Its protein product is CASSLRYGHKNTEAFF.

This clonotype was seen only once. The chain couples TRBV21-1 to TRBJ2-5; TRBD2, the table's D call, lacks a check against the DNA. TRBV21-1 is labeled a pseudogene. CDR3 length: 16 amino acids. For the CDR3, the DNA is TGTGCCAGCAGCGGCCTAACCGGGACTCGCGCCGAGACCCAGTACTTC. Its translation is CASSGLTGTRAETQYF.

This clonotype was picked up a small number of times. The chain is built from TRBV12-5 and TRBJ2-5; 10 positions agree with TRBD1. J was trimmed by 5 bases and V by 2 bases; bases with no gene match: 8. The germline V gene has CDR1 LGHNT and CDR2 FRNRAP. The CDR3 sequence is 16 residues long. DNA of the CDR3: TGTGCTAGTGGTTTGCCGGGACAGGGGTCGGTGGAGACCCAGTACTTC. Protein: CASGLPGQGSVETQYF.

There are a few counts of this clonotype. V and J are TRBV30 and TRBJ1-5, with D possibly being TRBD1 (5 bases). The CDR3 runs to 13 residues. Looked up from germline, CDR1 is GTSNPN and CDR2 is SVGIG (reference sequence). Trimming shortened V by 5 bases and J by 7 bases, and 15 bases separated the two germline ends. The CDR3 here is CAWSPSGNQPQHF. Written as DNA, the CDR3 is TGTGCCTGGTCCCCGTCAGGGAACCAGCCCCAGCATTTT.

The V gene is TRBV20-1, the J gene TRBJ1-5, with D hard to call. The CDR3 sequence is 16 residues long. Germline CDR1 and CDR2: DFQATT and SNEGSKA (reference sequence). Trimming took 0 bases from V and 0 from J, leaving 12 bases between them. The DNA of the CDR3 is TGCAGTGCTAGAGATCTGCCGATTTTTAGCAATCAGCCCCAGCATTTT. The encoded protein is CSARDLPIFSNQPQHF.

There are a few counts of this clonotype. CDR3: CASSLAASSGEKKTQYF. The CDR3 nucleotides are TGTGCCAGCAGCTTGGCCGCGTCTAGCGGGGAGAAGAAGACCCAGTACTTC. V gene TRBV5-5 combines with J gene TRBJ2-5; 9 bases match TRBD2. V trimming: 0 bases; J trimming: 6 bases; junction bases outside the gene matches: 12. There are 17 residues in the CDR3. Germline loops: CDR1 SGHKS, CDR2 YYEKEE (reference sequence).

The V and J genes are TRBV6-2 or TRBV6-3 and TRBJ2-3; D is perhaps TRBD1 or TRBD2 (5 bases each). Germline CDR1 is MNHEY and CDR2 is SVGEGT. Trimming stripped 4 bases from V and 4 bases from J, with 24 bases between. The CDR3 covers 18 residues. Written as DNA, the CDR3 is TGTGCCAGCAGTTGGCCTCCCGGGGCAGCACCTAGGGCAGATACGCAGTATTTT. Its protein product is CASSWPPGAAPRADTQYF.